This entry features one TCR beta chain sequence. Germline V lookup: CDR1 SEHNR, CDR2 FQNEAQ (reference sequence). The CDR3 loop spans 15 amino acids. Trimming at V came to 5 bases and at J to 3 bases, leaving 4 bases not matched to a gene. This record comes from a study of blood T cell repertoires in COVID-19. Study background: PBMCs, B-cell-depleted T cells, or T cells were the source of the cDNA or gDNA that made up the material.

Original analysis: Quantification of nucleated cells was approximated via reference gene primer amplification. Sequenced by immunoSEQ multiplex PCR; TCRdb stores in-frame clones only, minus some. The V and J calls and clone size were taken over from that table, and D and trimming were inferred from the DNA. The table includes more than 85,000 clones, 70% to 90% detected once. The origin of this receptor is an older man with acute or convalescent COVID-19. The chain recombines TRBV7-9 with TRBJ1-6, with 7 nucleotides matching TRBD1. Sequencing was done on a sample of peripheral blood. CDR3 loop: CASSPRTGYNSPLHF. The CDR3 DNA sequence: TGTGCCAGCAGCCCTCGGACAGGCTATAATTCACCCCTCCACTTT.